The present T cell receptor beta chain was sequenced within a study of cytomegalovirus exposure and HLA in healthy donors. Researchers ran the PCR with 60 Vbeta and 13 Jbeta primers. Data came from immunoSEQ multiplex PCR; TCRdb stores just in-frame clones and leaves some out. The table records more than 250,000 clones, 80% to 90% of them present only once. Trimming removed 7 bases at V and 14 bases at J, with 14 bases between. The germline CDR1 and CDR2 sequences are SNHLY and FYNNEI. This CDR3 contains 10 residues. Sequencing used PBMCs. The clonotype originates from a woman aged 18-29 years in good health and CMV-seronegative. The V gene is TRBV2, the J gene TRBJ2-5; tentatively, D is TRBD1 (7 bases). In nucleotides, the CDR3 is TGTGCCAGCATGCTCAGGGGGGTTTACTTC. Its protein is CASMLRGVYF.